This is a list of T cell receptor beta chains from one sample in a study of identical twins. One entry per CDR3 protein results from TCRdb running MiXCR on the 5' RACE reads. The sample yields about 430,000 distinct CDR3 sequences, approximately 17% seen once. Sequencing used naive T cells sorted from blood. The receptors were sampled from a man in his fifties or sixties in good health. CDR3s include the opening cysteine and the closing phenylalanine or tryptophan. A D gene is named only where the DNA matches it firmly. Expanded clones get a size class; other rows say once, few or many, or leave the size out.

len: 15; abundance: many; j_gene: TRBJ2-5; d_gene: TRBD2; v_gene: TRBV5-1; CDR3nt: TGCGCCAGCAGCTTGGCTAGCGGGAGAACCGAGACCCAGTACTTC; CDR3aa: CASSLASGRTETQYF
len: 17; abundance: many; j_gene: TRBJ2-6; d_gene: -; v_gene: TRBV6-1; CDR3nt: TGTGCCAGCAGTAATACCGGGGCTCCCTCTGGGGCCAACGTCCTGACTTTC; CDR3aa: CASSNTGAPSGANVLTF
len: 15; abundance: few; j_gene: TRBJ2-5; d_gene: -; v_gene: TRBV20-1; CDR3nt: TGCAGTGCTATCCCTTTCGGGGGCCCTGAAGAGACCCAGTACTTC; CDR3aa: CSAIPFGGPEETQYF
len: 13; abundance: many; j_gene: TRBJ1-5; d_gene: TRBD1; v_gene: TRBV29-1; CDR3nt: TGCAGCGTACGACAGGGGGGAAATCAGCCCCAGCATTTT; CDR3aa: CSVRQGGNQPQHF
len: 16; abundance: few; j_gene: TRBJ2-7; d_gene: TRBD1; v_gene: TRBV11-1; CDR3nt: TGTGCCAGCAGCACGCCCGGGACAGGGAGCTCCTACGAGCAGTACTTC; CDR3aa: CASSTPGTGSSYEQYF
len: 14; abundance: few; j_gene: TRBJ1-5; d_gene: -; v_gene: TRBV20-1; CDR3nt: TGCAGTGCTAGAGATGAAAGGGGGGGACAGCCCCAGCATTTT; CDR3aa: CSARDERGGQPQHF
len: 16; abundance: -; j_gene: TRBJ1-2; d_gene: -; v_gene: TRBV4-3; CDR3nt: TGCGCCAGCAGCCAAGATTACACAGCCCTTAACTATGGCTACACCTTC; CDR3aa: CASSQDYTALNYGYTF
len: 17; abundance: once; j_gene: TRBJ2-1; d_gene: TRBD1; v_gene: TRBV2; CDR3nt: TGTGCCAGCAGTGGAATAAGGTGGGACAGGGAATACAATGAGCAGTTCTTC; CDR3aa: CASSGIRWDREYNEQFF
len: 13; abundance: -; j_gene: TRBJ1-1; d_gene: -; v_gene: TRBV5-1; CDR3nt: TGCGCCAGCAAACCCGGGGGGAACACTGAAGCTTTCTTT; CDR3aa: CASKPGGNTEAFF
len: 14; abundance: few; j_gene: TRBJ2-3; d_gene: -; v_gene: TRBV7-9; CDR3nt: TGTGCCAGCAGCGTGGACGGGGCGTACGGAACGCAGTATTTT; CDR3aa: CASSVDGAYGTQYF
len: 10; abundance: -; j_gene: TRBJ1-1; d_gene: -; v_gene: TRBV29-1; CDR3nt: TGCAGCGTTGGTCTGAGTGAAGCTTTCTTT; CDR3aa: CSVGLSEAFF
len: 15; abundance: many; j_gene: TRBJ1-2; d_gene: -; v_gene: TRBV10-3; CDR3nt: TGTGCCATCAGTGAGAGGTTGCCGGTAGCGGGTGGCTACACCTTC; CDR3aa: CAISERLPVAGGYTF
len: 14; abundance: few; j_gene: TRBJ2-7; d_gene: TRBD1; v_gene: TRBV7-2; CDR3nt: TGTGCCAGCAGCTTAGGGGACAGTATCTACGAGCAGTACTTC; CDR3aa: CASSLGDSIYEQYF
len: 15; abundance: many; j_gene: TRBJ2-7; d_gene: -; v_gene: TRBV10-3; CDR3nt: TGTGCCATCAGTGCCTTCGAGGGCGGAACCTACGAGCAGTACTTC; CDR3aa: CAISAFEGGTYEQYF
len: 13; abundance: many; j_gene: TRBJ1-5; d_gene: -; v_gene: TRBV10-1; CDR3nt: TGCGCCAGCAGTGAAGGTGGGTCTCAGCCCCAGCATTTT; CDR3aa: CASSEGGSQPQHF
len: 15; abundance: -; j_gene: TRBJ2-7; d_gene: -; v_gene: TRBV10-3; CDR3nt: TGTGCCATCAGTAACAGAGACTCGTCGACCTACGAGCAGTACTTC; CDR3aa: CAISNRDSSTYEQYF
len: 15; abundance: few; j_gene: TRBJ2-7; d_gene: TRBD2; v_gene: TRBV20-1; CDR3nt: TGCAGTGCTAGAGACCTTAGCGGGAGCGCTGACGAGCAGTACTTC; CDR3aa: CSARDLSGSADEQYF
len: 15; abundance: -; j_gene: TRBJ1-1; d_gene: -; v_gene: TRBV5-1; CDR3nt: TGCGCCAGCAGCGCGTGGACAGACCCCGGAAGAGGAGCTTTCTTT; CDR3aa: CASSAWTDPGRGAFF
len: 20; abundance: -; j_gene: TRBJ2-6; d_gene: TRBD1; v_gene: TRBV6-2/TRBV6-3; CDR3nt: TGTGCCAGCAGTTCCGGCGCCTGGACAGGCCTTCCCTCTGGGGCCAACGTCCTGACTTTC; CDR3aa: CASSSGAWTGLPSGANVLTF
len: 18; abundance: -; j_gene: TRBJ2-5; d_gene: TRBD2; v_gene: TRBV11-1; CDR3nt: TGTGCCAGCAGCTTAGCCCGTAGACTAGCGGGTAACCAAGAGACCCAGTACTTC; CDR3aa: CASSLARRLAGNQETQYF
len: 19; abundance: few; j_gene: TRBJ2-5; d_gene: -; v_gene: TRBV12-3/TRBV12-4; CDR3nt: TGTGCCAGCAGTCTTACATCGGGGGTCGGATGGCGTCTCCAAGAGACCCAGTACTTC; CDR3aa: CASSLTSGVGWRLQETQYF
len: 12; abundance: many; j_gene: TRBJ2-2; d_gene: -; v_gene: TRBV19; CDR3nt: TGTGCCAGTGTCGAGTACACCGGGGAGCTGTTTTTT; CDR3aa: CASVEYTGELFF
len: 15; abundance: many; j_gene: TRBJ2-7; d_gene: -; v_gene: TRBV5-1; CDR3nt: TGCGCCAGCAGCTTGGTAGGAGGAAAATCCTACGAGCAGTACTTC; CDR3aa: CASSLVGGKSYEQYF
len: 16; abundance: -; j_gene: TRBJ1-2; d_gene: -; v_gene: TRBV5-1; CDR3nt: TGCGCCAGCAGCTTGAGTTTTGGTGGGACTATCTATGGCTACACCTTC; CDR3aa: CASSLSFGGTIYGYTF
len: 15; abundance: -; j_gene: TRBJ1-2; d_gene: -; v_gene: TRBV27; CDR3nt: TGTGCCAGCAGTCCAGTGACAAGGATCAGCTATGGCTACACCTTC; CDR3aa: CASSPVTRISYGYTF
len: 15; abundance: -; j_gene: TRBJ2-2; d_gene: -; v_gene: TRBV29-1; CDR3nt: TGCAGCGTTGATCTGGTAGGGGTTGGCACCGGGGAGCTGTTTTTT; CDR3aa: CSVDLVGVGTGELFF
len: 19; abundance: -; j_gene: TRBJ2-2; d_gene: -; v_gene: TRBV6-1; CDR3nt: TGTGCCAGCAGTACCCTGGCACATTTAGTCTTTTCGGACACCGGGGAGCTGTTTTTT; CDR3aa: CASSTLAHLVFSDTGELFF
len: 16; abundance: many; j_gene: TRBJ2-7; d_gene: TRBD2; v_gene: TRBV4-2; CDR3nt: TGTGCCAGCAGCCAAGATTGGACTAGCGGAAACTACGAGCAGTACTTC; CDR3aa: CASSQDWTSGNYEQYF
len: 15; abundance: -; j_gene: TRBJ2-3; d_gene: -; v_gene: TRBV11-2; CDR3nt: TGTGCCAGCAGCTCCCCGGCATATAGCACAGATACGCAGTATTTT; CDR3aa: CASSSPAYSTDTQYF
len: 15; abundance: few; j_gene: TRBJ2-1; d_gene: TRBD2; v_gene: TRBV12-5; CDR3nt: TGTGCTAGCACTCAGCAAAGCGGGGGGCCGGGTGAGCAGTTCTTC; CDR3aa: CASTQQSGGPGEQFF
len: 15; abundance: -; j_gene: TRBJ2-7; d_gene: TRBD1; v_gene: TRBV10-3; CDR3nt: TGTGCCATCAGGGTACAGGGGTCCTCTTCCTACGAGCAGTACTTC; CDR3aa: CAIRVQGSSSYEQYF
len: 14; abundance: -; j_gene: TRBJ1-5; d_gene: -; v_gene: TRBV20-1; CDR3nt: TGCAGTGCTAGAAGGCCTAATAGCAATCAGCCCCAGCATTTT; CDR3aa: CSARRPNSNQPQHF
len: 15; abundance: many; j_gene: TRBJ2-3; d_gene: -; v_gene: TRBV5-1; CDR3nt: TGCGCCAGCAGCTTGTCGGGCACTAGCACAGATACGCAGTATTTT; CDR3aa: CASSLSGTSTDTQYF
len: 14; abundance: -; j_gene: TRBJ2-7; d_gene: -; v_gene: TRBV13; CDR3nt: TGTGCCAGCAGCTTCCCCGGTTCAGTCTACGAGCAGTACTTC; CDR3aa: CASSFPGSVYEQYF
len: 17; abundance: few; j_gene: TRBJ1-5; d_gene: -; v_gene: TRBV19; CDR3nt: TGTGCCAGTAGCCGGGTGGAAAGTGGGTATAGCAATCAGCCCCAGCATTTT; CDR3aa: CASSRVESGYSNQPQHF
len: 17; abundance: -; j_gene: TRBJ2-1; d_gene: TRBD2; v_gene: TRBV7-2; CDR3nt: TGTGCCAGCAGAGGGGGACTAGCGGGAGGACCCTACAATGAGCAGTTCTTC; CDR3aa: CASRGGLAGGPYNEQFF
len: 16; abundance: -; j_gene: TRBJ2-3; d_gene: TRBD2; v_gene: TRBV4-2; CDR3nt: TGTGCCAGCAGCCAAGTGCTAGCGGGGTTCACAGATACGCAGTATTTT; CDR3aa: CASSQVLAGFTDTQYF
len: 14; abundance: many; j_gene: TRBJ2-1; d_gene: TRBD2; v_gene: TRBV6-1; CDR3nt: TGTGCCAGCAGAACCGGGACTAGCGATCATGAGCAGTTCTTC; CDR3aa: CASRTGTSDHEQFF
len: 15; abundance: few; j_gene: TRBJ2-7; d_gene: TRBD1; v_gene: TRBV29-1; CDR3nt: TGCAGCGTTGAAGCCCGAGGGGACAGGGACTACGAGCAGTACTTC; CDR3aa: CSVEARGDRDYEQYF
len: 15; abundance: many; j_gene: TRBJ2-7; d_gene: -; v_gene: TRBV29-1; CDR3nt: TGCAGCGTTGAATTAAGGAAGGGATTCTCCTACGAGCAGTACTTC; CDR3aa: CSVELRKGFSYEQYF
len: 13; abundance: many; j_gene: TRBJ2-4; d_gene: -; v_gene: TRBV20-1; CDR3nt: TGCAGTGCAGCGAGTCGAGCCAAAAACATTCAGTACTTC; CDR3aa: CSAASRAKNIQYF
len: 17; abundance: -; j_gene: TRBJ2-2; d_gene: -; v_gene: TRBV7-3; CDR3nt: TGTGCCAGCAGCTTAACGGAGACAACCGCGAACACCGGGGAGCTGTTTTTT; CDR3aa: CASSLTETTANTGELFF
len: 17; abundance: few; j_gene: TRBJ2-2; d_gene: TRBD1; v_gene: TRBV7-6; CDR3nt: TGTGCCAGCAGCTACACGGGACAGGGGTTGGGTACCGGGGAGCTGTTTTTT; CDR3aa: CASSYTGQGLGTGELFF
len: 14; abundance: many; j_gene: TRBJ1-2; d_gene: TRBD1; v_gene: TRBV27; CDR3nt: TGTGCCAGCAGTTTACGGGCAGGGGGCTATGGCTACACCTTC; CDR3aa: CASSLRAGGYGYTF
len: 13; abundance: once; j_gene: TRBJ2-3; d_gene: TRBD2; v_gene: TRBV5-1; CDR3nt: TGCGCCAGCAGCGGTGGGACTAGGGGTGCGCAGTATTTT; CDR3aa: CASSGGTRGAQYF
len: 14; abundance: many; j_gene: TRBJ2-7; d_gene: -; v_gene: TRBV7-2; CDR3nt: TGTGCCAGCAGCGTCCAACTAACCTCCTACGAGCAGTACTTC; CDR3aa: CASSVQLTSYEQYF
len: 14; abundance: few; j_gene: TRBJ2-1; d_gene: -; v_gene: TRBV4-3; CDR3nt: TGCGCCAGCAGCCAAGATGCTGGGGCCCGCGAGCAGTTCTTC; CDR3aa: CASSQDAGAREQFF
len: 12; abundance: -; j_gene: TRBJ2-7; d_gene: TRBD1; v_gene: TRBV7-8; CDR3nt: TGTGCCAGCAGCAGGGGGCCGTACGAGCAGTACTTC; CDR3aa: CASSRGPYEQYF
len: 12; abundance: many; j_gene: TRBJ2-1; d_gene: -; v_gene: TRBV20-1; CDR3nt: TGCAGTGCTAGAGACTTCGCCAATGAGCAGTTCTTC; CDR3aa: CSARDFANEQFF
len: 14; abundance: -; j_gene: TRBJ2-1; d_gene: -; v_gene: TRBV10-3; CDR3nt: TGTGCCATCAGTGCTCTAGCGCCCTACAATGAGCAGTTCTTC; CDR3aa: CAISALAPYNEQFF
len: 12; abundance: -; j_gene: TRBJ1-2; d_gene: -; v_gene: TRBV20-1; CDR3nt: TGCAGTGCTAGACAGCTTTTCTATGGCTACACCTTC; CDR3aa: CSARQLFYGYTF
len: 12; abundance: few; j_gene: TRBJ1-1; d_gene: -; v_gene: TRBV11-2; CDR3nt: TGTGCCAGCAGCTTAGTCGGGCGTGAAGCTTTCTTT; CDR3aa: CASSLVGREAFF
len: 16; abundance: -; j_gene: TRBJ2-3; d_gene: -; v_gene: TRBV6-5; CDR3nt: TGTGCCAGCAGTTACTCCGGCGGGATGCCCGGTGATACGCAGTATTTT; CDR3aa: CASSYSGGMPGDTQYF